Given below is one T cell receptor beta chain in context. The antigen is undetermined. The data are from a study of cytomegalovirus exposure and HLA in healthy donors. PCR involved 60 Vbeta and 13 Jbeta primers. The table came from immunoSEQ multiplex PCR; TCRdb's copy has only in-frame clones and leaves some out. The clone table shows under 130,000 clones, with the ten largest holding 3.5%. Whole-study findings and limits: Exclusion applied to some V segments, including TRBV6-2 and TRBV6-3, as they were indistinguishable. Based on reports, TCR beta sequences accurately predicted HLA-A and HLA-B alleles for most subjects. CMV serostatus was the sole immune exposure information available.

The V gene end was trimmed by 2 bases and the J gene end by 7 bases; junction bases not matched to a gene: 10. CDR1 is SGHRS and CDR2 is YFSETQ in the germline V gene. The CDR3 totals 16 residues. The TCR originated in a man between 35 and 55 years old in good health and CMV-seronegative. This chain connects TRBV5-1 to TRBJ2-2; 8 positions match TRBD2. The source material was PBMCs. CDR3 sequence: CASSLSSGPGGGELFF. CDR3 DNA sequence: TGCGCCAGCAGCTTATCTAGCGGGCCTGGGGGCGGGGAGCTGTTTTTT.